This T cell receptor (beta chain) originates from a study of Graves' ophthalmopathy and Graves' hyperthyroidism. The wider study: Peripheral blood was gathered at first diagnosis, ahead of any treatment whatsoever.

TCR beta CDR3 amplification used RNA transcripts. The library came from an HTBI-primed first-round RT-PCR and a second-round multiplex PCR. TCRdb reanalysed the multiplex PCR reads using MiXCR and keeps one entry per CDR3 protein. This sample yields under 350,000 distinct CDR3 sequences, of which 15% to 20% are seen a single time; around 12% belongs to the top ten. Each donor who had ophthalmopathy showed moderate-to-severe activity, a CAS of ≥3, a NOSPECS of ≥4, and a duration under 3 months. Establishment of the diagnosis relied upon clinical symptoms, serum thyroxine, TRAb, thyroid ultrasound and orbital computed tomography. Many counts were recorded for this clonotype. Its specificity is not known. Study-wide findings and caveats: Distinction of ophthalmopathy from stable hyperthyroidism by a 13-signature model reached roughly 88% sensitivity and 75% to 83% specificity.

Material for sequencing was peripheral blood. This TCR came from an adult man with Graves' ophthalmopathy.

The DNA for the CDR3 is TGTGCCAGCAGTTACTCGACGGACAGGACGCAGTACTTC. Amino acids: CASSYSTDRTQYF. J is TRBJ2-7 and V is TRBV6-5; 7 nucleotides agree with TRBD1. Germline assignment: CDR1 MNHEY and CDR2 SVGAGI. The V segment lost 0 bases and the J segment 9 bases; nucleotides outside the gene matches: 5. The CDR3 is made up of 13 amino acids.